These 15 T cell receptor beta chains were sequenced from one sample in a study of blood T cell repertoires in COVID-19. Sequencing used immunoSEQ multiplex PCR; TCRdb keeps in-frame clones, though not all of them. The sample records about 140,000 clones, 77% being singletons. The sequencing input was peripheral blood. The source of these receptors is a woman in her fifties or sixties with active or convalescent COVID-19.

The CDR3 nucleotides are TGTGCCTGGAGGGACCCCCCGGGACAGAATTCACCCCTCCACTTT. Encoded protein: CAWRDPPGQNSPLHF. The rearrangement uses TRBV30 and TRBJ1-6; 7 nucleotides match TRBD1. V shed 3 bases, J shed 7 bases, and the junction held 9 bases outside the gene matches. The CDR3 runs 15 residues. The germline V gene has CDR1 GTSNPN and CDR2 SVGIG (reference sequence).

The V call is TRBV28, the J call TRBJ1-4, with D unclear. The length of the CDR3 is 16 residues. V was trimmed by 4 bases and J by 8 bases, leaving 20 bases between them. In germline, CDR1 is MDHEN, CDR2 SYDVKM. The CDR3: CASSSLGRGLGEKLFF. DNA of the CDR3: TGTGCCAGCAGTTCCCTGGGTAGAGGGCTAGGAGAAAAACTGTTTTTT.

This rearrangement joins TRBV6-5 to TRBJ2-3; 11 bases fit TRBD2. CDR1 and CDR2 from the germline V gene are MNHEY and SVGAGI. The junction had 4 bases not matched to a gene; V was cut back by 6 bases and J by 8 bases. The CDR3 loop spans 13 amino acids. The CDR3 sequence is CASRVTSGSTQYF. CDR3 sequence (DNA): TGTGCCAGCAGGGTCACTAGCGGGAGTACGCAGTATTTT.

The J gene is TRBJ1-6, the V gene TRBV18, with 10 nucleotides matching TRBD1. In germline, CDR1 is KGHSH, CDR2 LQKENI. The junction had 3 bases not matched to a gene; V was cut back by 3 bases and J by 10 bases. The CDR3 is made up of 14 amino acids. CDR3 coding DNA: TGTGCCAGCTCACCGTCGGGACAGGGGTCACCCCTCCACTTT. This encodes CASSPSGQGSPLHF.

The chain joins TRBV29-1 to TRBJ1-1; maybe TRBD1 (5 bases). The V and J ends lost 6 bases and 5 bases respectively, with 13 bases between them. The CDR3 runs to 12 residues. Germline CDR1 is SQVTM and CDR2 is ANQGSEA. This CDR3 reads CSVAGGRTEAFF. The CDR3 DNA sequence: TGCAGCGTGGCCGGGGGGAGAACTGAAGCTTTCTTT.

The V gene is TRBV19, the J gene TRBJ1-2; possibly TRBD1 for D (6 bases). The V and J ends lost 2 bases and 6 bases respectively, with 16 bases between them. Per the germline V gene, CDR1 is LNHDA and CDR2 is SQIVND (reference sequence). The CDR3 covers 15 residues. CDR3 bases: TGTGCCAGTAGTATATGGCCCAGGGGTAAGGATGGCTACACCTTC. Amino acids: CASSIWPRGKDGYTF. The full variable domain, completed using reference TRBV19 and TRBJ1-2, is DGGITQSPKYLFRKEGQNVTLSCEQNLNHDAMYWYRQDPGQGLRLIYYSQIVNDFQKGDIAEGYSVSREKKESFPLTVTSAQKNPTAFYLCASSIWPRGKDGYTFGSGTRLTVV.

The chain links TRBV28 to TRBJ1-2; 10 positions agree with TRBD1. CDR1 MDHEN and CDR2 SYDVKM come from the germline V gene. CDR3 size: 14 residues. J gave up 7 bases and V 2 bases, and 4 bases lay outside the gene matches. The CDR3 protein is CASSLDRGLFGYTF. Written as DNA, the CDR3 is TGTGCCAGCAGTTTAGACAGGGGGCTGTTTGGCTACACCTTC.

V is TRBV29-1 and J is TRBJ2-3; 13 bases line up with TRBD2. V gave up 6 bases and J gave up 5 bases; unmatched junction bases: 8. Germline lookup yields CDR1 SQVTM and CDR2 ANQGSEA. The CDR3 contains 15 residues. The CDR3 region has the DNA TGCAGCGTCGAACTGACTAGCGGGAGGAAAGATACGCAGTATTTT. This codes for CSVELTSGRKDTQYF.

The V gene is TRBV12-5, the J gene TRBJ1-2; the D gene is possibly TRBD1 (5 bases). V was pared by 0 bases and J by 3 bases, with 17 bases between. The CDR3 is made up of 17 amino acids. Germline V gene lookup returns CDR1 LGHNT and CDR2 FRNRAP. CDR3 in amino acids: CASGLVATRVPYYGYTF. In nucleotides, the CDR3 is TGTGCTAGTGGTTTGGTCGCTACCAGGGTGCCCTACTATGGCTACACCTTC.

The chain carries TRBV15 and TRBJ1-2, with D perhaps TRBD1 (5 bases). V was trimmed by 0 bases and J by 8 bases, leaving 10 bases between them. There are 13 residues in the CDR3. Germline assignment: CDR1 LNHNV and CDR2 YYDKDF (reference sequence). The CDR3 DNA follows: TGTGCCACCAGCAGAGATCTGTGGGGCGGCTACACCTTC. Translating it yields CATSRDLWGGYTF.

This clone was observed once. Since the CDR3 does not end with the conserved phenylalanine or tryptophan, this likely comes from a read error. The chain joins TRBV11-2 to TRBJ1-6; D is unresolved. V was shortened by 1 base and J by 7 bases, with 8 bases between the two germline ends. Germline CDR1 and CDR2: SGHAT and FQNNGV. The CDR3 is made up of 14 amino acids. In nucleotides, the CDR3 is TGTGCCAGCAGCTTAGTGCAGGCCAATTCACCCCTCCACCTT. Its translation: CASSLVQANSPLHL.

The V call is TRBV19, the J call TRBJ2-1; no reliable D call. This CDR3 has 15 residues. Trimming pared 2 bases from V and 0 bases from J, leaving 8 bases between. Germline CDR1 reads LNHDA; CDR2 reads SQIVND (reference sequence). CDR3 nucleotides: TGTGCCAGTAGTATATCCTGGAGCTCCTACAATGAGCAGTTCTTC. This encodes CASSISWSSYNEQFF.

This clone was recorded only once. The rearrangement links TRBV9 to TRBJ2-1, with TRBD2 identical over 9 bases. Trimming took 0 bases from V and 9 from J; bases not matched to a gene: 13. The CDR3 sequence is 17 residues long. Germline loops: CDR1 SGDLS, CDR2 YYNGEE. The DNA for the CDR3 is TGTGCCAGCAGCGTAGTCGGTCGTGCGGGAGGGGCCGGTGAGCAGTTCTTC. The encoded protein is CASSVVGRAGGAGEQFF.

This clone was detected a few times. The chain couples TRBV7-8 to TRBJ2-7; the D is unclear. The CDR3 is 13 amino acids. Trimming took 2 bases from V and 5 from J, leaving 10 bases between them. Germline V gene data show CDR1 as SGHVS and CDR2 as FQNEAQ. As DNA, the CDR3 is TGTGCCAGCAGCTTAACAGCTAACCACGAGCAGTACTTC. It encodes CASSLTANHEQYF.

This clone has only a few counts. The chain couples TRBV28 to TRBJ2-6; no firm D call. This CDR3 contains 18 residues. V lost 2 bases and J lost 1, with 15 bases in between. Germline CDR1 MDHEN, CDR2 SYDVKM. This CDR3 reads CASSLVGRRVSGANVLTF. The CDR3 nucleotides are TGTGCCAGCAGTTTAGTAGGCAGGCGTGTTTCTGGGGCCAACGTCCTGACTTTC.